This TCR beta chain was sequenced during a study of shared clonotypes between healthy human individuals. General study findings and limits: With a handful of donors compared, about 5.2% of naive CD4 clonotypes were shared.

V lost 0 bases and J 4 bases, leaving 7 bases between the germline ends. CDR1 SGHDN and CDR2 FVKESK come from the germline V gene. The CDR3 runs 14 residues. The protocol was immunoSEQ multiplex PCR, while the TCRdb copy is restricted to in-frame clones and leaves out a portion. The repertoire holds under 1 million clones, with more than 85% as singletons. Naive CD8 isolation took CD45RO-negative cells positively selected for CCR7 and excluded terminally differentiated effector memory CD45RA+ cells. Concerning this clone: Antigen specificity is unknown.

The J gene is TRBJ2-1, the V gene TRBV14; D is unresolved. The clonotype was recovered from a man between 25 and 39 years old in good health. Sample: naive CD8+ T cells sorted from blood. This chain's CDR3 is CASSQESGYNEQFF. The CDR3 DNA reads as TGTGCCAGCAGCCAAGAGTCCGGATACAATGAGCAGTTCTTC. The full variable domain, in which reference TRBV14 and TRBJ2-1 provide the parts outside the CDR3, is EAGVTQFPSHSVIEKGQTVTLRCDPISGHDNLYWYRRVMGKEIKFLLHFVKESKQDESGMPNNRFLAERTGGTYSTLKVQPAELEDSGVYFCASSQESGYNEQFFGPGTRLTVL.